The sequence of this T cell receptor beta chain was determined in a study of CD4 T cells in relation to SARS-CoV-2 and coronaviruses. The unexposed donors gave CD4+ T cells in about 2011-2019, prior to COVID-19. Isolation of CD4+ T cells took place after approximately 11 days in culture. Clones were sequenced by immunoSEQ multiplex PCR, and TCRdb holds only the in-frame ones, with some missing. The sample lists tens of thousands of clones, just over 75% seen once, with 29% in the top ten. Notes on this clone: Its cognate antigen is unknown.

The clonotype originates from a human donor in good health. Material for sequencing was CD4+ T cells from PBMCs, cultured in vitro.

CDR3 loop: CASSLLAGHEAFF. CDR3 nucleotides: TGTGCCAGCAGCTTACTAGCAGGACATGAAGCTTTCTTT. The chain links TRBV7-3 to TRBJ1-1; the D gene is possibly TRBD1 (5 bases). This CDR3 contains 13 residues. The V gene lost 2 bases and the J gene lost 7 bases, with 11 bases spanning the gap. Germline lookup yields CDR1 SGHTA and CDR2 FQGTGA.